The present T cell receptor (beta chain) was sequenced within a study of cytomegalovirus exposure and HLA in healthy donors. On the study more broadly: Membership in the Caucasian-associated ancestry cluster was found for 81% of nearly 400 genotyped donors.

Study conclusions and caveats: Most sequenced TCRs were rare (though some public TCRs occurred in many donors). TCR beta sequences numbering under 20,000 were associated with HLA alleles at 0.05 false discovery rate in a later analysis. Links to common viral pathogens appeared, in a later analysis, for several of the most significant clusters.

The CDR3 has 17 residues. Germline V gives CDR1 MGHRA, CDR2 YSYEKL. Unmatched junction bases numbered 8, after V lost 0 bases and J lost 4 bases. The PCR made use of 60 Vbeta and 13 Jbeta primers. Only in-frame clones appear in the TCRdb table, and some are missing; sequencing was by immunoSEQ multiplex PCR. The sample has fewer than 120,000 clones, about 73% seen once; the top ten hold 1.3%. As regards this clone: Its antigen is unknown.

This chain joins TRBV4-1 and TRBJ2-2; 7 bases map to TRBD2. Sequencing was done on a sample of PBMCs. The source of this sequence is a woman aged 30 to 39 in good health and CMV-seronegative. CDR3 nucleotide sequence: TGCGCCAGCAGCCAAGAACGTTGGCGGGAGAGCACCGGGGAGCTGTTTTTT. This gives the protein CASSQERWRESTGELFF.